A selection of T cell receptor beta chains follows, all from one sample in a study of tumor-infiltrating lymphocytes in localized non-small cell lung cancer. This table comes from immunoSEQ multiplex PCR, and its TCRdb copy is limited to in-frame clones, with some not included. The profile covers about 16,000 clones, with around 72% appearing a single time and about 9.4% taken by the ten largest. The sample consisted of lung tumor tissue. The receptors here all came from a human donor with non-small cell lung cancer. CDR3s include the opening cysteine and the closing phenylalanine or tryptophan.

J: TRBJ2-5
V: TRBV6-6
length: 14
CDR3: CASSYSGLQETQYF

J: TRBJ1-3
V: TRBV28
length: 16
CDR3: CASSSGDSFSGNTIYF

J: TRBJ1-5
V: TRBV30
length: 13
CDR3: CAWSRQGVQPQHF

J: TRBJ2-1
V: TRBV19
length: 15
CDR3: CASSQTRSGGNEQFF

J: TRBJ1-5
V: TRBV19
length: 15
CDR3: CASSIGGRGRQPQHF

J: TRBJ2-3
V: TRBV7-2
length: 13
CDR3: CASSPRATDTQYF

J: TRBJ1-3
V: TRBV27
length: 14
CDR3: CASSFGGAGNTIYF

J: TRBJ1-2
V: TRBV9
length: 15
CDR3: CASSATGGSNYGYTF

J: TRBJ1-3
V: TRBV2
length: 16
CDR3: CASGTVPEHSGNTIYF

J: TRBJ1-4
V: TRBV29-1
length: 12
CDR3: CSVEVANEKLFF

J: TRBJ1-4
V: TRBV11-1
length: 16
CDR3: CASSQRRGEPNEKLFF

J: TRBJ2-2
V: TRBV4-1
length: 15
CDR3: CASSQADSNTGELFF

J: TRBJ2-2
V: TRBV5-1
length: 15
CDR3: CASSFLPTDTGELFF

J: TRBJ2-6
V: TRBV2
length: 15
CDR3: CASNSRGPGANVLTF

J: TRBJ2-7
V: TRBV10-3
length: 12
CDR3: CAVAGAPHEQYF

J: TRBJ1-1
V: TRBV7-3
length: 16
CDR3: CASSLTGGGMNTEAFF

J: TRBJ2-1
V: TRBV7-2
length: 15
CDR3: CASSLKSSGRGEQFF

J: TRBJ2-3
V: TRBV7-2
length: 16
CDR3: CASRVAGGASTDTQYF

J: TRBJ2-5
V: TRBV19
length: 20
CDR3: CASSPPDNSGYGMRRETQYF

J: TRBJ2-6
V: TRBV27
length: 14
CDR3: CASRLRSGANVLTF

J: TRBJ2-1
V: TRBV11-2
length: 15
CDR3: CASRQAGVNYNEQFF

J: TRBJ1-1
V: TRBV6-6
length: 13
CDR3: CASSYRVTTEAFF

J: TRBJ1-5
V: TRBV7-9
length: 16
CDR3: CASSFRPQVSNQPQHF